Each of the 15 T cell receptor beta chains below was sequenced from the same sample in a study of T cell repertoires in cytomegalovirus infection. Their antigens remain unidentified. TCRdb reprocessed the reads via MiXCR and lists one record per CDR3 protein. The sample records roughly 700,000 distinct CDR3 sequences, roughly 36% being singletons. Here the sequenced sample was cultured PBMCs, taken from culture after CMV antigen stimulation. The receptors derive from a human donor in good health (CMV status not recorded). Some clones in this sample may be carry-over from other donors' samples.

CDR3 region: CASSSGQGLVPQHF. CDR3 nucleotide sequence: TGTGCCAGCTCGTCGGGACAGGGGCTGGTGCCCCAGCATTTT. The chain employs TRBV18 and TRBJ1-5; TRBD1 matches 10 bases. Trimming at V came to 6 bases and at J to 9 bases, leaving 8 bases not matched to a gene. The CDR3 consists of 14 residues. Per the germline V gene, CDR1 is KGHSH and CDR2 is LQKENI. Combining the CDR3 with reference TRBV18 and TRBJ1-5 gives the whole variable domain NAGVMQNPRHLVRRRGQEARLRCSPMKGHSHVYWYRQLPEEGLKFMVYLQKENIIDESGMPKERFSAEFPKEGPSILRIQQVVRGDSAAYFCASSSGQGLVPQHFGDGTRLSIL.

The CDR3: CASSLAGTDDKQYF. DNA for the CDR3: TGTGCCAGCAGCTTAGCGGGGACAGATGACAAGCAGTACTTC. The chain uses TRBV7-4 and TRBJ2-7; 7 nucleotides line up with TRBD1. With V trimmed by 0 bases and J by 8 bases, 7 bases remained unmatched. The CDR3 sequence is 14 residues long. CDR1 is SGHVT, CDR2 SQSDAQ, per germline.

The rearrangement links TRBV20-1 to TRBJ2-1, with 10 bases that match TRBD2. Germline CDR1 is DFQATT and CDR2 is SNEGSKA (reference sequence). The CDR3 is 14 residues long. V dropped 6 bases and J dropped 3; count of bases not matched to a gene: 5. CDR3 amino acids: CSASKRGGYNEQFF. CDR3 sequence (DNA): TGCAGTGCGAGTAAGCGGGGGGGCTACAATGAGCAGTTCTTC.

In this sample, this clonotype turned up a few times. The CDR3 DNA sequence: TGCGCCAGCAGCTTGGGATCAGGTCATGAGCAGTTCTTC. This encodes CASSLGSGHEQFF. V is TRBV5-1 and J is TRBJ2-1; the D is unclear. This CDR3 region has 13 residues. The germline V gene has CDR1 SGHRS and CDR2 YFSETQ. The V end was cut by 0 bases, the J end by 8 bases, with 9 bases between.

This clonotype was counted between two and nine times. The chain uses TRBV7-9 and TRBJ1-5; no clear D gene. The CDR3 consists of 15 residues. Germline V gene sequence: CDR1 SEHNR, CDR2 FQNEAQ (reference sequence). V was shortened by 1 base and J by 4 bases, with 11 bases between the two germline ends. The DNA of the CDR3 is TGTGCCAGCAGCTTAGATTTTGGGTCAAATCAGCCCCAGCATTTT. Translated: CASSLDFGSNQPQHF.

This clonotype showed up many times. This chain uses TRBV12-3 or TRBV12-4 with TRBJ2-1; 7 bases match TRBD2. The CDR3 consists of 18 residues. With 1 base clipped from V and 0 bases from J, the junction kept 9 bases outside the gene matches. CDR3 nucleotides: TGTGCCAGCAGTTTAGGGGGAATGGCGGGAGCCTCCTACAATGAGCAGTTCTTC. It yields the protein CASSLGGMAGASYNEQFF.

This sequence joins TRBV7-2 and TRBJ2-1; D is uncertain. CDR1 is SGHTA and CDR2 is FQGNSA in the germline V gene. The CDR3 is made up of 17 amino acids. Trimming shortened V by 5 bases and J by 8 bases, and 25 bases separated the two germline ends. The CDR3 protein is CASSHLSVRNVWDEQFF. In DNA, the CDR3 is TGTGCCAGCAGCCATCTCTCGGTTCGGAACGTCTGGGATGAGCAGTTCTTC.

This clonotype was seen at least ten times. J is TRBJ2-1 and V is TRBV6-2 or TRBV6-3; D perhaps matches TRBD2 (6 bases). V was cut by 5 bases and J by 2 bases, with 13 bases left in between. The length of the CDR3 is 15 residues. The germline gives CDR1 MNHEY, CDR2 SVGEGT. The CDR3 coding sequence is TGTGCCAGCAGTCTAGGGTCGGGAGCCTACAATGAGCAGTTCTTC. Amino acid sequence: CASSLGSGAYNEQFF.

The chain links TRBV6-6 to TRBJ2-7, with 13 bases that match TRBD2. The J call may be in error: the DNA end matches TRBJ2-5 better. Germline-derived CDR1 and CDR2 are MNHNY and SVGAGI (reference sequence). The CDR3 extends over 14 amino acids. The chain's CDR3 is CASSVLAGGETQYF. The DNA of the CDR3 is TGTGCCAGCAGCGTACTAGCGGGGGGGGAGACCCAGTACTTC.

This clonotype was seen a few times. J is TRBJ1-1 and V is TRBV12-3 or TRBV12-4; 8 bases are shared with TRBD1. This CDR3 contains 15 residues. The V and J ends lost 4 bases and 6 bases, in that order; junction bases with no gene match: 10. In DNA, the CDR3 is TGTGCCAGCAGTTCCAGGACAGGGTCAGAAGCTGAAGCTTTCTTT. Translated, it gives CASSSRTGSEAEAFF.

The chain employs TRBV20-1 and TRBJ2-5; the D is unclear. CDR3 length equals 16 residues. Germline CDR1 and CDR2: DFQATT and SNEGSKA (reference sequence). Trimming took 3 bases from V and 4 from J, leaving 21 bases between them. CDR3 in amino acids: CSASIPGSKTRETQYF. In nucleotides, the CDR3 is TGCAGTGCTAGCATACCTGGCAGCAAGACGAGAGAGACCCAGTACTTC.

The chain combines TRBV7-9 with TRBJ1-4; 9 bases are shared with TRBD1. The germline V gene encodes CDR1 SEHNR and CDR2 FQNEAQ (reference sequence). CDR3 size: 13 residues. V shed 5 bases and J 7 bases; nucleotides not matched to a gene: 2. The chain's CDR3 is CASSPGQGEKLFF. The CDR3 nucleotides are TGTGCCAGCAGCCCGGGACAGGGTGAAAAACTGTTTTTT. The full variable domain, with the rest looked up from reference TRBV7-9 and TRBJ1-4, is DTGVSQNPRHKITKRGQNVTFRCDPISEHNRLYWYRQTLGQGPEFLTYFQNEAQLEKSRLLSDRFSAERPKGSFSTLEIQRTEQGDSAMYLCASSPGQGEKLFFGSGTQLSVL.

The rearrangement uses TRBV15 and TRBJ2-7, with 9 positions matching TRBD1. In germline, CDR1 is LNHNV, CDR2 YYDKDF (reference sequence). V was pared by 0 bases and J by 3 bases, with 3 bases of the junction left unmatched. This CDR3 spans 15 amino acids. CDR3 in DNA: TGTGCCACCAGCAGAGAGGAGACAGGGGGCTACGAGCAGTACTTC. As protein: CATSREETGGYEQYF.

The chain links TRBV20-1 to TRBJ2-7; TRBD1 matches at 11 bases. CDR3 length equals 17 residues. J gave up 4 bases and V 2 bases, and 13 bases lay outside the gene matches. CDR1 is DFQATT and CDR2 is SNEGSKA in the germline V gene (reference sequence). This CDR3 reads CSARNSDRGTGGYEQYF. The CDR3 region has the DNA TGCAGTGCTAGAAACTCCGACCGGGGGACAGGGGGTTACGAGCAGTACTTC.

This rearrangement joins TRBV19 to TRBJ2-5; a weak D match, TRBD1 (6 bases). The CDR3 is made up of 15 amino acids. The ends were cut back, 3 bases at V and 5 bases at J, with 16 bases in the middle. Germline values: CDR1 LNHDA, CDR2 SQIVND (reference sequence). The CDR3 protein is CASSIYGGFGETQYF. The CDR3 bases are TGTGCCAGTAGTATTTATGGGGGCTTTGGGGAGACCCAGTACTTC.